This entry describes one TCR beta chain. Preparation of the TCRbeta library was carried out with unique molecular identifiers. In TCRdb, the PCR reads were re-called with MiXCR into one record per CDR3 protein. The profile covers more than 200,000 distinct CDR3 sequences, with over 20% appearing a single time and 2.6% taken by the ten largest. Germline V gene sequence: CDR1 SSHAT, CDR2 FNYEAQ (reference sequence). V shed 5 bases and J shed 2 bases, with 14 bases lying between them. This CDR3 spans 15 amino acids. The data derive from a study of T-cell reconstitution after alpha-beta-depleted transplantation in children.

The TCR originated in a girl aged 2-10 years with Fanconi anemia, due to receive a stem cell transplant. The V gene is TRBV7-7, the J gene TRBJ2-3, with D uncertain. The source material was PBMCs, sampled before TCRalphabeta/CD19-depleted stem cell transplant. The CDR3 DNA reads TGTGCCAGCAGCCCGACACCTTCCTCCACAGATACGCAGTATTTT. It specifies CASSPTPSSTDTQYF.